The 14 T cell receptor beta chains given below trace back to one sample, sequenced in a study of molecular identifiers for immune sequencing clone quantification. TCRdb redid the calling of the PCR reads with MiXCR, one entry per CDR3 protein. In the table there are 62,000 or so distinct CDR3 sequences, roughly 18% of which are singletons. The sequenced sample was naive CD8+ T cells from blood, with Jurkat cell RNA spiked in. Subset indicated: FACS-sorted CD8+CD4-CCR7+CD45RA+ naive T cells. The source of these receptors is a human donor in good health. Some libraries in this study had Jurkat cell RNA spiked in.

The V and J genes are TRBV5-1 and TRBJ2-7, with D hard to call. Germline V gene data show CDR1 as SGHRS and CDR2 as YFSETQ. V was cut by 0 bases and J by 2 bases, with 9 bases left in between. The length of the CDR3 is 14 residues. The CDR3 protein is CASSLGAGTYEQYF. The CDR3 nucleotides read TGCGCCAGCAGCTTGGGGGCAGGTACCTACGAGCAGTACTTC.

This clonotype was seen just once. Possible read error: a much larger clone is one base away. The chain couples TRBV27 to TRBJ2-1, with D uncertain. The ends were cut back, 2 bases at V and 6 bases at J, with 14 bases in the middle. This CDR3 region has 15 residues. Germline lookup yields CDR1 MNHEY and CDR2 SMNVEV (reference sequence). In DNA form, the CDR3 reads TGTGCCAGCAGTTTAGGCGCGAGACCCTGCAATGAGCAGTTCTTC. It codes for CASSLGARPCNEQFF.

This clonotype was recorded many times. This chain links TRBV20-1 with TRBJ2-3; weak D call: TRBD1 (6 bases). Germline V gives CDR1 DFQATT, CDR2 SNEGSKA (reference sequence). The CDR3 contains 16 residues. Trimming left V 3 bases short and J 8 bases short, with 24 bases between. This chain's CDR3 is CSASNPPGSAQGTQYF. Written as DNA, the CDR3 is TGCAGTGCTAGCAACCCTCCGGGTAGCGCACAGGGTACGCAGTATTTT.

This clonotype was picked up many times. The rearrangement joins TRBV2 to TRBJ2-7, with 7 nucleotides matching TRBD2. This CDR3 comprises 14 residues. Per germline, CDR1 SNHLY and CDR2 FYNNEI. The ends lost 6 bases at V and 5 bases at J; junction bases unmatched: 10. CDR3 nucleotide sequence: TGTGCCAGCAGGACTAGCTGGGCGGGGGACGAGCAGTACTTC. Translating it yields CASRTSWAGDEQYF.

This clonotype was observed a handful of times. A clone one base away is much larger, so this may be a read error. This sequence joins TRBV4-1 and TRBJ2-2, with D perhaps TRBD1 (6 bases). Germline-derived CDR1 and CDR2 are MGHRA and YSYEKL. The V and J ends lost 4 bases and 5 bases respectively, with 20 bases between them. The CDR3 is made up of 17 amino acids. CDR3 in amino acids: CASSREGRGYGTGELFF. As DNA, the CDR3 is TGCGCCAGCAGCCGAGAGGGCAGGGGATATGGGACCGGGGAGCTGTTTTTT.

This clonotype was seen ten or more times. The chain employs TRBV9 and TRBJ2-2, with 12 bases aligning to TRBD2. Germline CDR1 is SGDLS and CDR2 is YYNGEE. The CDR3 length is 15 residues. V dropped 4 bases and J dropped 6; count of bases not matched to a gene: 4. The CDR3 DNA reads TGTGCCAGCAGCCCTAGCGGGAGGGCGGCCGGGGAGCTGTTTTTT. Its protein is CASSPSGRAAGELFF.

This clonotype was seen ten or more times. This rearrangement joins TRBV9 to TRBJ2-3; D perhaps matches TRBD1 (6 bases). Germline CDR1 reads SGDLS; CDR2 reads YYNGEE. The CDR3 spans 16 residues. V lost 4 bases to trimming and J lost 7 bases, with 22 bases between them. CDR3 region: CASSPGRGLGPYTQYF. The DNA for the CDR3 is TGTGCCAGCAGCCCCGGCAGGGGTTTGGGCCCTTATACGCAGTATTTT.

Ten or more counts support this clonotype. CDR3 protein: CASSQTGLSSYEQYF. The CDR3 DNA follows: TGCGCCAGCAGCCAAACGGGACTAAGCTCCTACGAGCAGTACTTC. The chain uses TRBV4-1 and TRBJ2-7, with 7 bases fitting TRBD2. The CDR3 is 15 amino acids. After removal of 2 bases from V and 0 bases from J, the junction contained 4 bases not matched to a gene. Looked up from germline, CDR1 is MGHRA and CDR2 is YSYEKL.

In its sample, this clonotype was seen many times. The rearrangement uses TRBV28 and TRBJ1-5; 8 bases align to TRBD1. V trimming: 2 bases; J trimming: 6 bases; junction bases outside the gene matches: 6. Germline V gene data show CDR1 as MDHEN and CDR2 as SYDVKM. The CDR3 is 15 residues long. Here the CDR3 DNA reads TGTGCCAGCAGTTTAGAGGCAGGGGGCGGTCAGCCCCAGCATTTT. This gives the protein CASSLEAGGGQPQHF.

To note about this clonotype: A much larger clone sits a single nucleotide away, making a read error possible. The chain recombines TRBV28 with TRBJ1-6; 7 nucleotides line up with TRBD1. CDR1 MDHEN and CDR2 SYDVKM come from the germline V gene. The CDR3 has 16 residues. The CDR3 reads CARSLGGPVYNSPLHF. The CDR3 region has the DNA TGTGCCCGCAGTTTAGGGGGCCCGGTCTATAATTCACCCCTCCACTTT. Based on the CDR3 plus reference TRBV28 and TRBJ1-6, the full variable domain is DVKVTQSSRYLVKRTGEKVFLECVQDMDHENMFWYRQDPGLGLRLIYFSYDVKMKEKGDIPEGYSVSREKKERFSLILESASTNQTSMYLCARSLGGPVYNSPLHFGNGTRLTVT.

Many counts were recorded for this clonotype. The chain uses TRBV7-9 and TRBJ1-1; D remains unclear. Germline-derived CDR1 and CDR2 are SEHNR and FQNEAQ (reference sequence). The CDR3 loop spans 15 amino acids. V gave up 5 bases and J gave up 0 bases, with 13 bases separating them. CDR3 sequence reads: CASSPPLVMNTEAFF. CDR3 nucleotides: TGTGCCAGCAGCCCCCCGTTGGTCATGAACACTGAAGCTTTCTTT.

This clonotype was recorded many times. This chain connects TRBV7-6 to TRBJ2-7; D is perhaps TRBD2 (6 bases). V lost 5 bases and J lost 2, with 22 bases in between. This CDR3 is built from 17 residues. The germline gives CDR1 SGHVS, CDR2 FNYEAQ. The CDR3 DNA reads TGTGCCAGCAGCCCCCGGGTAGGGGACTTTCCGCCCTACGAGCAGTACTTC. It specifies CASSPRVGDFPPYEQYF. The full variable domain, in which reference TRBV7-6 and TRBJ2-7 provide the parts outside the CDR3, is GAGVSQSPRYKVTKRGQDVALRCDPISGHVSLYWYRQALGQGPEFLTYFNYEAQQDKSGLPNDRFSAERPEGSISTLTIQRTEQRDSAMYRCASSPRVGDFPPYEQYFGPGTRLTVT.

There are many counts of this clonotype. The J gene is TRBJ2-1, the V gene TRBV4-1, with TRBD2 identical over 8 bases. The CDR3 is 18 residues long. Germline-derived CDR1 and CDR2 are MGHRA and YSYEKL. Unmatched junction bases numbered 14, after V lost 3 bases and J lost 4 bases. CDR3: CASSQGALDGRDYNEQFF. The CDR3 DNA sequence: TGCGCCAGCAGCCAGGGGGCGTTGGACGGGAGGGATTACAATGAGCAGTTCTTC.

In this sample, this clonotype turned up many times. The J gene is TRBJ2-7, the V gene TRBV7-9; 12 nucleotides line up with TRBD2. CDR3 length equals 17 residues. The J segment lost 0 bases and the V segment lost 3 bases, leaving 6 bases of the junction unmatched. Germline CDR1 reads SEHNR; CDR2 reads FQNEAQ (reference sequence). Here the CDR3 DNA reads TGTGCCAGCAGCTTCGGACTAGCGGGAAAGTTCTCCTACGAGCAGTACTTC. This sequence encodes CASSFGLAGKFSYEQYF.